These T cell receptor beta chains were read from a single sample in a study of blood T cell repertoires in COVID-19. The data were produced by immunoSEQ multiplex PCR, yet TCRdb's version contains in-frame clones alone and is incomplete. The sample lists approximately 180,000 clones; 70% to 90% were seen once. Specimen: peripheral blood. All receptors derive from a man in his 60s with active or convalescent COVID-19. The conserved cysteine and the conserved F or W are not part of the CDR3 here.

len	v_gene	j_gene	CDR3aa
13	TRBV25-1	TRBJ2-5	ASSPTSGGRETQY
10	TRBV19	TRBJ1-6	ASSIESSPLH
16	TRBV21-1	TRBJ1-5	ASSKEFVVAGSNQPQH
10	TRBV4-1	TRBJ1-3	ASRATGNTIY
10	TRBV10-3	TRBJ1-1	AISDRDTEAF
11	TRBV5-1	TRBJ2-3	ASSLEGRDTQY
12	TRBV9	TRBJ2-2	ASSVEGSTGELF
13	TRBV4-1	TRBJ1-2	ASSQDQGTIYGYT
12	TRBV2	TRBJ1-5	ASSEGRGYQPQH
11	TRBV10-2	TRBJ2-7	ASRVQGAYEQY
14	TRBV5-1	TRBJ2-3	ASSLIPGESTDTQY
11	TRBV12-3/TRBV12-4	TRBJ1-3	ASMSGAGNTIY
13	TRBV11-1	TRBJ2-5	ASSSDREAEETQY
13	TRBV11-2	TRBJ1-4	ASSLSWTGFEKLF
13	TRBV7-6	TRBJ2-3	ASSLMTSGADTQY
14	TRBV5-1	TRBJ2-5	ASSLVPSGGEETQY
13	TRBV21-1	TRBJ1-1	ASSKRGHWGTEAF
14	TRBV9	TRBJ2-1	ASSSLTSGDGGEQF
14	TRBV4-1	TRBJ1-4	ASSPPASASNEKLF
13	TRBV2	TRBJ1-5	ASSGPGGGHQPQH
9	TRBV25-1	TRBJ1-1	ASFRQGEAF
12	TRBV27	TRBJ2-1	ASKIAGEYNEQF
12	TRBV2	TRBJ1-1	ASRVVEGTTEAF
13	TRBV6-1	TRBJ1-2	ASSDLGGISYGYT
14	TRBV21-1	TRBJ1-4	ASSKDEGATNEKLF
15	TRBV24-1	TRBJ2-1	ATSDAGGPSSYNEQF
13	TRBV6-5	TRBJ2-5	ASSTRGALTETQY
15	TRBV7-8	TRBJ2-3	ASSYPPTGLGTDTQY
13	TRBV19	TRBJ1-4	ASSAPGATNEKLF
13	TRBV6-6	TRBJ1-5	ASSLLDRTNQPQH